Listed here are 21 T cell receptor beta chains from one sample, sequenced in a study of blood T cell repertoires in COVID-19. Method: immunoSEQ multiplex PCR; TCRdb's copy keeps in-frame clones and lacks some. The sample lists over 250,000 clones, about 86% occurring once. Source material: PBMCs or T cells enriched from blood (not recorded which). All receptors come from a man aged 25 to 40 with acute COVID-19.

This chain's CDR3 is CASTGGHGYTF. The CDR3 bases are TGTGCCAGTACGGGGGGCCATGGCTACACCTTC. This sequence joins TRBV25-1 and TRBJ1-2, with a weak D call TRBD1 (6 bases). The CDR3 has 11 residues. The V gene's germline CDR1 is MGHDK and CDR2 SYGVNS. Trimming took off 9 bases at V and 6 bases at J, with 11 bases between the two ends.

V and J are TRBV7-2 and TRBJ2-1, with 8 bases lining up with TRBD1. Looked up from germline, CDR1 is SGHTA and CDR2 is FQGNSA. The CDR3 consists of 13 residues. With V trimmed by 4 bases and J by 8 bases, 4 bases remained unmatched. CDR3 DNA: TGTGCCAGCAGCTCCGACAGGGGCGATGAGCAGTTCTTC. It is translated as CASSSDRGDEQFF.

V and J are TRBV14 and TRBJ2-1, with 11 bases that match TRBD2. V was clipped by 4 bases and J by 2 bases; unmatched bases: 1. This CDR3 contains 15 residues. Germline V CDR1 and CDR2: SGHDN, FVKESK. The CDR3 DNA sequence: TGTGCCAGCAGCCTTAGCGGGAGGGCCTACAATGAGCAGTTCTTC. This translates into CASSLSGRAYNEQFF.

The chain uses TRBV7-3 and TRBJ2-1; 9 positions match TRBD2. The CDR3 is 14 residues long. Germline CDR1 and CDR2: SGHTA and FQGTGA. Germline trimming cut 5 bases from V and 10 bases from J; bases unmatched to any gene: 9. CDR3 sequence reads: CASSPRGSGGEQFF. In DNA form, the CDR3 reads TGTGCCAGCAGCCCCCGGGGAAGCGGGGGGGAGCAGTTCTTC.

The V call is TRBV28, the J call TRBJ2-2; 9 nucleotides align to TRBD1. Germline V gene data show CDR1 as MDHEN and CDR2 as SYDVKM. CDR3 length: 16 residues. Germline trimming cut 4 bases from V and 4 bases from J; bases unmatched to any gene: 7. In DNA, the CDR3 is TGTGCCAGCAGTTCCCAAGGGACAGGGATCACCGGGGAGCTGTTTTTT. It translates to CASSSQGTGITGELFF.

The chain couples TRBV19 to TRBJ2-5; 7 bases fit TRBD1. Per germline, CDR1 LNHDA and CDR2 SQIVND (reference sequence). The CDR3 extends over 14 amino acids. The ends lost 3 bases at V and 2 bases at J; junction bases unmatched: 3. CDR3 nucleotide sequence: TGTGCCAGTAGTATCTCGGGACAGCAAGAGACCCAGTACTTC. Translating gives CASSISGQQETQYF. Based on the CDR3 plus reference TRBV19 and TRBJ2-5, the full variable domain is DGGITQSPKYLFRKEGQNVTLSCEQNLNHDAMYWYRQDPGQGLRLIYYSQIVNDFQKGDIAEGYSVSREKKESFPLTVTSAQKNPTAFYLCASSISGQQETQYFGPGTRLLVL.

This clone came up many times. V usage is TRBV14 and J usage is TRBJ2-1; tentative D call: TRBD1 (6 bases). The CDR3 is 15 residues long. Germline V CDR1 and CDR2: SGHDN, FVKESK. The V end lost 5 bases, the J end lost 1 base, and 12 bases lay between the germline ends. The CDR3: CASSTGTPSYNEQFF. CDR3 nucleotides: TGTGCCAGCAGCACCGGGACACCATCCTACAATGAGCAGTTCTTC.

The genes are TRBV3-1 (or the pseudogene TRBV3-2) and TRBJ1-1, with 9 nucleotides matching TRBD1. V lost 4 bases and J lost 2; bases outside the gene matches: 11. This CDR3 has 17 residues. Per the germline V gene, CDR1 is LGHDT and CDR2 is YNNKEL (reference sequence). The DNA of the CDR3 is TGTGCCAGCAGCCCCGACAGGGGGTTAACTACTAACACTGAAGCTTTCTTT. Amino acids: CASSPDRGLTTNTEAFF.

Remarks on this clone: The identical CDR3 is also encoded by other nucleotide sequences in the sample. The genes are TRBV5-8 and TRBJ2-1, with 10 bases matching TRBD1. The V gene end was trimmed by 3 bases and the J gene end by 3 bases; junction bases not matched to a gene: 0. The CDR3 length is 14 residues. CDR1 is SGHTS and CDR2 is YDEGEE in the germline V gene. As DNA, the CDR3 is TGTGCCAGCAGCTGGGACAGGGGCTACAATGAGCAGTTCTTC. This sequence encodes CASSWDRGYNEQFF.

The chain joins TRBV3-1 (or the pseudogene TRBV3-2) to TRBJ1-1; tentative D call: TRBD1 (5 bases). Trimming pared 1 base from V and 1 base from J, leaving 10 bases between. CDR1 is LGHDT and CDR2 is YNNKEL in the germline V gene (reference sequence). The CDR3 totals 15 residues. The CDR3 sequence: CASSQGGRKNTEAFF. DNA for the CDR3: TGTGCCAGCAGCCAAGGGGGCAGGAAGAACACTGAAGCTTTCTTT.

The chain uses TRBV28 and TRBJ2-7; the D gene is possibly TRBD2 (6 bases). With 6 bases removed from V and 7 bases from J, the gap between germline ends came to 16 bases. The CDR3 totals 13 residues. In germline, CDR1 is MDHEN, CDR2 SYDVKM. The CDR3 is CASSRPEGREQYV. The CDR3 DNA reads TGTGCCAGCAGCCGACCGGAGGGGCGTGAGCAGTACGTC.

This clone was seen many times. The CDR3 here is CASSFLRPTFRDEQYV. The CDR3 DNA follows: TGTGCCAGCAGTTTTTTACGCCCTACCTTCAGGGACGAGCAGTACGTC. The chain uses TRBV28 and TRBJ2-7; TRBD1 might be the D (5 bases). Germline V gene sequence: CDR1 MDHEN, CDR2 SYDVKM. Trimming removed 3 bases from V and 5 bases from J, with 20 bases in between. The CDR3 extends over 16 amino acids.

The chain joins TRBV14 to TRBJ1-3, with unresolved D. Per germline, CDR1 SGHDN and CDR2 FVKESK. Trimming shortened V by 4 bases and J by 0 bases, and 7 bases separated the two germline ends. CDR3 size: 14 residues. CDR3 bases: TGTGCCAGCAGCCGAGACATCTCTGGAAACACCATATATTTT. This translates into CASSRDISGNTIYF.

This clone was detected once. This chain connects TRBV7-2 to TRBJ1-5, with TRBD1 matching over 7 bases. Germline V gene data show CDR1 as SGHTA and CDR2 as FQGNSA. The CDR3 consists of 15 residues. With 1 base clipped from V and 4 bases from J, the junction kept 4 bases outside the gene matches. CDR3 sequence reads: CASSLGMTGNQPQHF. CDR3 in DNA: TGTGCCAGCAGCTTAGGAATGACAGGGAATCAGCCCCAGCATTTT. Full variable domain (rest looked up from reference TRBV7-2 and TRBJ1-5): GAGVSQSPSNKVTEKGKDVELRCDPISGHTALYWYRQSLGQGLEFLIYFQGNSAPDKSGLPSDRFSAERTGGSVSTLTIQRTQQEDSAVYLCASSLGMTGNQPQHFGDGTRLSIL.

The chain recombines TRBV7-2 with TRBJ2-5, with a possible D match to TRBD1 (6 bases). CDR1 and CDR2 (germline): SGHTA, FQGNSA. The CDR3 runs to 15 residues. Deletions cut 5 bases from V and 3 bases from J, with 16 bases between. This chain's CDR3 is CASSPDRTRKETQYF. The CDR3 coding sequence is TGTGCCAGCAGCCCCGACAGGACTCGAAAAGAGACCCAGTACTTC.

J is TRBJ2-2 and V is TRBV9; 9 positions match TRBD2. The germline V gene has CDR1 SGDLS and CDR2 YYNGEE. The CDR3 runs 16 residues. V lost 7 bases to trimming and J lost 7 bases; unmatched junction nucleotides: 14. This CDR3 is CASSRGSGSAGGELFF. In DNA form, the CDR3 reads TGTGCCAGCTCCCGAGGTAGCGGGAGCGCGGGCGGGGAGCTGTTTTTT.

The chain joins TRBV7-9 to TRBJ2-5; 8 nucleotides match TRBD2. Germline values: CDR1 SEHNR, CDR2 FQNEAQ (reference sequence). J lost 2 bases, V lost 2 bases, and 7 bases had no gene match. The CDR3 is made up of 16 amino acids. DNA for the CDR3: TGTGCCAGCAGCTTATTCGCGGGAGGTCGGCAAGAGACCCAGTACTTC. As protein: CASSLFAGGRQETQYF. Together with reference TRBV7-9 and TRBJ2-5, the CDR3 gives the full variable domain: DTGVSQNPRHKITKRGQNVTFRCDPISEHNRLYWYRQTLGQGPEFLTYFQNEAQLEKSRLLSDRFSAERPKGSFSTLEIQRTEQGDSAMYLCASSLFAGGRQETQYFGPGTRLLVL.

This rearrangement joins TRBV11-3 to TRBJ2-1, with 15 bases matching TRBD2. The CDR3 is made up of 16 amino acids. The V gene end was trimmed by 5 bases and the J gene end by 4 bases; junction bases not matched to a gene: 3. The germline gives CDR1 SGHNT, CDR2 YENEEA. CDR3 loop: CASSPGLAGGYNEQFF. The CDR3 nucleotides read TGTGCCAGCAGCCCCGGACTAGCGGGAGGGTACAATGAGCAGTTCTTC.

The chain combines TRBV19 with TRBJ1-2; possibly TRBD1 for D (6 bases). The CDR3 has 14 residues. Trimming stripped 8 bases from V and 4 bases from J, with 17 bases between. The germline V gene encodes CDR1 LNHDA and CDR2 SQIVND (reference sequence). The CDR3 region has the DNA TGTGCCAGTCACAGGGACAACCCTACCTATGGCTACACCTTC. Its translation is CASHRDNPTYGYTF.

CDR3 amino acids: CASSYPGNYGYTF. The CDR3 coding sequence is TGTGCCAGCAGTTACCCGGGGAACTATGGCTACACCTTC. The J gene is TRBJ1-2, the V gene TRBV6-5, with D hard to call. The CDR3 runs to 13 residues. Germline V gene lookup returns CDR1 MNHEY and CDR2 SVGAGI. Trimming pared 2 bases from V and 2 bases from J, leaving 6 bases between.

This clone was picked up one time. The gene calls are TRBV25-1 and TRBJ2-1; 7 bases are a match to TRBD2. J gave up 3 bases and V 6 bases, and 8 bases lay outside the gene matches. Germline loops: CDR1 MGHDK, CDR2 SYGVNS. The length of the CDR3 is 15 residues. In DNA, the CDR3 is TGTGCCAGCAGAGCCGGGACTAACCACTACAATGAGCAGTTCTTC. This codes for CASRAGTNHYNEQFF.